This TCR beta chain was sequenced during a study of HIV-infected children after antiretroviral therapy interruption. Study context: For the interruption arm, samples span week 0 through about 3 years after study end. Continuous-treatment samples came from weeks 0, 48 and 150.

The TCR library was built from RNA with a 3' RACE protocol and unique molecular identifiers. TCRdb reprocessed the 3' RACE reads via MiXCR and lists one record per CDR3 protein. The sample contains about 89,000 distinct CDR3 sequences, 6.9% of which appear only once. Treatment here: PENTA 11 planned treatment interruption arm or continuous ART arm. Naive CD4+ CD45RA+ CD45RO- T cells were FACS-sorted from thawed PBMCs. Findings and limits, study-wide: Naive CD4+ CDR3 sharing between time points fell after interruption began.

This clonotype has at least ten counts. What it binds is unknown. The CDR3 runs to 15 residues. J gave up 4 bases and V 7 bases, and 8 bases lay outside the gene matches. The J gene is TRBJ1-5, the V gene TRBV12-3 or TRBV12-4; 9 positions match TRBD1. The TCR comes from a pool of human donors with HIV. The sample was CD45RA+ CD4+ T cells from PBMCs, pooled from several time points, taken from a donor given antiretroviral therapy, either interrupted or continuous. As to subset: naive CD4+ CD45RA+ CD45RO- T cells. This CDR3 reads CASMSGTGMNQPQHF. DNA for the CDR3: TGTGCCAGCATGTCCGGGACAGGGATGAATCAGCCCCAGCATTTT.